This passage covers 20 T cell receptor beta chains from one sample sequenced in a study of CD8+ T cells in alopecia areata. Treatment in this sample: oral pan-JAK inhibitor, 5-10 mg twice daily. RNA extraction was followed by reverse transcription into cDNA, which acted as the sequencing template. The protocol was immunoSEQ multiplex PCR, while the TCRdb copy is restricted to in-frame clones and leaves out a portion. The sample yields about 190,000 clones, around three fifths seen once. The material sequenced was CD4+ T cells sorted from blood, taken at week 24, from a patient treated with tofacitinib. Source of these receptors: a human donor with alopecia areata.

This rearrangement joins TRBV29-1 to TRBJ1-1; D gene unclear. This CDR3 contains 12 residues. The V end lost 4 bases, the J end lost 12 bases, and 18 bases lay between the germline ends. Germline assignment: CDR1 SQVTM and CDR2 ANQGSEA. The CDR3 protein is CSVVLKTAGTFF. CDR3 nucleotide sequence: TGCAGCGTTGTCCTAAAAACGGCGGGCACTTTCTTT. The complete variable domain, with remaining parts taken from reference TRBV29-1 and TRBJ1-1, reads SAVISQKPSRDICQRGTSLTIQCQVDSQVTMMFWYRQQPGQSLTLIATANQGSEATYESGFVIDKFPISRPNLTFSTLTVSNMSPEDSSIYLCSVVLKTAGTFFGQGTRLTVV.

DNA of the CDR3: TGTGCCAGCAGCTGGGAGGGGGCCACCGGCTATGGCTACACCTTC. Residues: CASSWEGATGYGYTF. The gene calls are TRBV5-4 and TRBJ1-2; 7 positions agree with TRBD1. The CDR3 is 15 amino acids. With 3 bases clipped from V and 4 bases from J, the junction kept 9 bases outside the gene matches. Germline CDR1 reads SGHNT; CDR2 reads YYREEE (reference sequence).

V is TRBV7-2 and J is TRBJ1-6; possibly TRBD1 for D (6 bases). The CDR3 is 17 residues long. Germline CDR1 is SGHTA and CDR2 is FQGNSA. Trimming shortened V by 8 bases and J by 5 bases, and 22 bases separated the two germline ends. CDR3 bases: TGTGCCAGCGCCCCGATTAGCTCGCAGGGGCATAATTCACCCCTCCACTTT. Its protein is CASAPISSQGHNSPLHF.

This clone was seen a few times. V is TRBV21-1 and J is TRBJ2-7; TRBD2, the table's D call, lacks a check against the DNA. TRBV21-1 is deemed a pseudogene. The CDR3 covers 10 residues. DNA for the CDR3: TGTGCCAGCAGACCGACTAAGCAGTACTTC. It specifies CASRPTKQYF.

The chain links TRBV7-6 to TRBJ2-1; D possibly matches TRBD1 or TRBD2 (5 bases each). Between the trimmed V and J ends, which lost 0 bases and 2 bases, there was a span of 5 bases. The CDR3 runs 14 residues. Germline CDR1 is SGHVS and CDR2 is FNYEAQ. The CDR3 sequence: CASSLAGAYNEQFF. CDR3 DNA: TGTGCCAGCAGCTTAGCGGGGGCCTACAATGAGCAGTTCTTC.

The sample holds one count of this clone. The chain uses TRBV18 and TRBJ1-2, with 7 bases lining up with TRBD1. This CDR3 is built from 17 residues. The V segment lost 5 bases and the J segment 4 bases; nucleotides outside the gene matches: 16. Looked up from germline, CDR1 is KGHSH and CDR2 is LQKENI. The CDR3 reads CASSSGTAEGSSYGYTF. In nucleotides, the CDR3 is TGTGCCAGCTCATCCGGGACAGCCGAGGGCTCAAGCTATGGCTACACCTTC.

The chain links TRBV29-1 to TRBJ2-7, with D possibly being TRBD1 (5 bases). The V end lost 4 bases, the J end lost 6 bases, and 10 bases lay between the germline ends. Germline CDR1 is SQVTM and CDR2 is ANQGSEA. CDR3 length equals 11 residues. In DNA form, the CDR3 reads TGCAGCGTTGCCCAGGGCCTCGAGCAGTACTTC. It encodes CSVAQGLEQYF.

This clone is labeled as medium-sized. This chain's CDR3 is CSGGQSETQYF. As DNA, the CDR3 is TGCAGCGGCGGACAGTCAGAGACCCAGTACTTC. The chain has TRBV29-1 and TRBJ2-5; tentatively, D is TRBD1 (6 bases). V was shortened by 7 bases and J by 4 bases, with 10 bases between the two germline ends. This CDR3 is built from 11 residues. The germline CDR1 and CDR2 sequences are SQVTM and ANQGSEA.

The chain employs TRBV7-9 and TRBJ2-1; 9 bases align to TRBD1. The V gene's germline CDR1 is SEHNR and CDR2 FQNEAQ (reference sequence). The CDR3 covers 15 residues. After removal of 5 bases from V and 9 bases from J, the junction contained 11 bases not matched to a gene. The CDR3: CASSTTGTGNSEQFF. The CDR3 DNA reads TGTGCCAGCAGCACGACGGGGACAGGGAACAGTGAGCAGTTCTTC.

This chain links TRBV27 with TRBJ2-5; no reliable D call. From germline, CDR1 is MNHEY and CDR2 SMNVEV (reference sequence). This CDR3 is built from 14 residues. V lost 6 bases, J lost 2 bases, and 13 bases lay in between. CDR3 nucleotide sequence: TGTGCCAGCAGCTTCCGGGCCCTACAAGAGACCCAGTACTTC. Translated, it gives CASSFRALQETQYF.

The J gene is TRBJ1-2, the V gene TRBV29-1; D unresolved. The V end was cut by 3 bases, the J end by 6 bases, with 8 bases between. CDR3 length: 11 amino acids. Germline V gives CDR1 SQVTM, CDR2 ANQGSEA. This CDR3 reads CSVDGVDGYTF. As DNA, the CDR3 is TGCAGCGTTGATGGTGTGGATGGCTACACCTTC.

The gene calls are TRBV2 and TRBJ1-6; TRBD1 is a possible D gene (6 bases). The CDR3 extends over 15 amino acids. Germline V CDR1 and CDR2: SNHLY, FYNNEI. Trimming shortened V by 7 bases and J by 4 bases, and 14 bases separated the two germline ends. CDR3 nucleotide sequence: TGTGCCAGCATGGAACAGGGTCGGTATAATTCACCCCTCCACTTT. Residues: CASMEQGRYNSPLHF.

This clone was seen only a few times. The rearrangement uses TRBV27 and TRBJ2-1; D uncertain. Trimming took off 2 bases at V and 6 bases at J, with 8 bases between the two ends. The CDR3 consists of 13 residues. The germline gives CDR1 MNHEY, CDR2 SMNVEV (reference sequence). CDR3 in DNA: TGTGCCAGCAGTTTAAAACTACTCAATGAGCAGTTCTTC. The encoded protein is CASSLKLLNEQFF.

The chain links TRBV30 to TRBJ2-1; 8 nucleotides agree with TRBD2. V lost 0 bases and J lost 7; bases outside the gene matches: 8. Germline values: CDR1 GTSNPN, CDR2 SVGIG (reference sequence). The CDR3 is made up of 15 amino acids. The CDR3 sequence: CAWSVPAGGLNEQFF. DNA for the CDR3: TGTGCCTGGAGTGTACCCGCGGGGGGATTGAATGAGCAGTTCTTC.

For this clone: An end of the junction differs from the germline gene, which may be a read error. The rearrangement links TRBV11-1 to TRBJ2-5; D gene uncertain. The germline CDR1 and CDR2 sequences are SGHAT and FQDESV (reference sequence). The CDR3 runs to 14 residues. CDR3 nucleotides: TGTGCCAGCAGCCTCATCGTGGGCCAAGAGACCCGGTACTTC. It translates to CASSLIVGQETRYF.

The chain is built from TRBV6-1 and TRBJ1-5; no firm D call. There are 11 residues in the CDR3. Trimming cost V 4 bases and J 4 bases, with 2 bases left between them. Germline values: CDR1 MNHNS, CDR2 SASEGT. The CDR3 DNA reads as TGTGCCAGCAGTGGGAATCAGCCCCAGCATTTT. Translation gives CASSGNQPQHF.

The J gene is TRBJ2-1, the V gene TRBV14; D might be TRBD1 or TRBD2, each matching 6 bases. Deletions cut 6 bases from V and 10 bases from J, with 13 bases between. The CDR3 has 12 residues. The germline V gene encodes CDR1 SGHDN and CDR2 FVKESK. The CDR3, as DNA: TGTGCCAGCAGTTCCACAGGGAGGGAGCAGTTCTTC. This codes for CASSSTGREQFF.

V and J are TRBV4-2 and TRBJ1-5; no clear D gene. Germline V gives CDR1 LGHNA, CDR2 YNFKEQ. CDR3 length equals 14 residues. V gave up 4 bases and J gave up 5 bases, with 12 bases separating them. In DNA, the CDR3 is TGTGCCAGCAGCCCCGGGCAGGCGGATCAGCCCCAGCATTTT. Translation: CASSPGQADQPQHF.

This rearrangement joins TRBV7-2 to TRBJ1-5; D might be TRBD1 (6 bases). V was shortened by 2 bases and J by 2 bases, with 7 bases between the two germline ends. CDR1 and CDR2 (germline): SGHTA, FQGNSA. The CDR3 has 14 residues. The CDR3 is CASSLRQGNQPQHF. In nucleotides, the CDR3 is TGTGCCAGCAGCTTAAGACAGGGCAATCAGCCCCAGCATTTT.

This chain uses TRBV6-4 with TRBJ2-1; maybe TRBD1 (6 bases). Germline V gives CDR1 MRHNA, CDR2 SNTAGT. The germline V and J ends were trimmed by 9 bases and 10 bases, with 7 bases remaining between them. The CDR3 is 9 amino acids. The CDR3 DNA sequence: TGTGCCAGGGGGACAGAGCAGTTCTTC. This codes for CARGTEQFF.